This T cell receptor (beta chain) was retrieved from a study of blood T cell repertoires in COVID-19. This CDR3 region has 15 residues. Trimming at V came to 0 bases and at J to 3 bases, leaving 5 bases not matched to a gene. CDR1 and CDR2 from the germline V gene are SGHKS and YYEKEE (reference sequence). This table comes from immunoSEQ multiplex PCR, and its TCRdb copy is limited to in-frame clones, with some not included. The sample carries about 220,000 clones, about four fifths recorded once. This receptor was identified in a woman between 45 and 65 years old who had been exposed to COVID-19. The sequencing sample was made of PBMCs or T cells enriched from blood (not recorded which). This chain joins TRBV5-5 and TRBJ1-2; 7 bases are shared with TRBD1. CDR3 coding DNA: TGTGCCAGCAGCTTGGCTCAGGGGGGAGACTATGGCTACACCTTC. Protein: CASSLAQGGDYGYTF.